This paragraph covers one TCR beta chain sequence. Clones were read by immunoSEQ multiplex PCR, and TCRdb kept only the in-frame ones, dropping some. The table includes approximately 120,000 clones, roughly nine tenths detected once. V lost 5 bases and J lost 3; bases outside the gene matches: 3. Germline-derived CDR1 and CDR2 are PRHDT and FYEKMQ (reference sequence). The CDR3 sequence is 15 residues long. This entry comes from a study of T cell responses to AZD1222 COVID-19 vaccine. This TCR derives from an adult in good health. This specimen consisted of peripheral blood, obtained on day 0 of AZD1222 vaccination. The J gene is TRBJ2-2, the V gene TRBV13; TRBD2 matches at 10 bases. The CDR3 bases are TGTGCCAGCAGCCGGACTAGCGGAGACACCGGGGAGCTGTTTTTT. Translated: CASSRTSGDTGELFF.